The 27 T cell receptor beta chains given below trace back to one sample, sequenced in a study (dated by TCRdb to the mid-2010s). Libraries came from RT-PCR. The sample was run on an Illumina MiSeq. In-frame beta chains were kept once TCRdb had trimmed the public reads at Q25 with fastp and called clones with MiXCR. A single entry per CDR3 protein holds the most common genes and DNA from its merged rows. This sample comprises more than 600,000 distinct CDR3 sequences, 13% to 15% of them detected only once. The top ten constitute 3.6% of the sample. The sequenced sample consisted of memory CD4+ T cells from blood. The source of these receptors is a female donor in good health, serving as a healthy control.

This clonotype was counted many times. The CDR3 sequence: CASSRESSYGAEQYF. Here the CDR3 DNA reads TGCGCCAGCAGCCGAGAGTCGAGTTATGGCGCCGAGCAGTACTTC. The chain is built from TRBV4-3 and TRBJ2-7; no clear D. Germline V gives CDR1 LGHNA, CDR2 YSLEER. V lost 4 bases to trimming and J lost 6 bases, with 19 bases between them. The CDR3 has 15 amino acids.

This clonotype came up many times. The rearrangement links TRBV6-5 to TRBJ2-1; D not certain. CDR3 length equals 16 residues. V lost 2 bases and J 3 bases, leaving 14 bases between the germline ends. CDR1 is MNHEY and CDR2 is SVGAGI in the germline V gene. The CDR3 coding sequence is TGTGCCAGCAGTTACACCTATGACCCCGGCTACAATGAGCAGTTCTTC. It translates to CASSYTYDPGYNEQFF.

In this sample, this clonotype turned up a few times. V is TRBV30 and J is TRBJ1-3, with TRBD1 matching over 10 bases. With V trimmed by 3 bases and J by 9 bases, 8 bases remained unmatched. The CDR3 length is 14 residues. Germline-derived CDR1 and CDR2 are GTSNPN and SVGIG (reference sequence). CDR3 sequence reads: CAWSVRQGASTIYF. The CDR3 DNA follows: TGTGCCTGGAGCGTAAGACAGGGGGCGAGCACCATATATTTT.

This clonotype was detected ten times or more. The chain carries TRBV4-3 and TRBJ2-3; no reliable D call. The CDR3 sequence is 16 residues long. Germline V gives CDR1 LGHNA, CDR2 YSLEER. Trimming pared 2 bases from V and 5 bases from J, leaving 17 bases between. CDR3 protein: CASSQPGPGALDTQYF. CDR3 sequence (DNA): TGCGCCAGCAGCCAACCCGGACCCGGCGCGTTAGATACGCAGTATTTT.

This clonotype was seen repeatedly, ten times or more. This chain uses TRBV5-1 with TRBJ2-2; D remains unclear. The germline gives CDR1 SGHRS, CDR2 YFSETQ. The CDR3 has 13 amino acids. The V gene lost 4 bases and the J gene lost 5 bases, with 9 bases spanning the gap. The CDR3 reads CASSHEATGELFF. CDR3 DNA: TGCGCCAGCAGCCATGAGGCGACCGGGGAGCTGTTTTTT.

DNA for the CDR3: TGTGCCATCAGACCGGGACAGAGCTCTGGGGCCAACGTCCTGACTTTC. It encodes CAIRPGQSSGANVLTF. The gene calls are TRBV10-3 and TRBJ2-6; 7 positions agree with TRBD1. The trim removed 6 bases at V and 0 bases at J, leaving 5 bases unmatched. The CDR3 spans 16 residues. Germline CDR1 ENHRY, CDR2 SYGVKD.

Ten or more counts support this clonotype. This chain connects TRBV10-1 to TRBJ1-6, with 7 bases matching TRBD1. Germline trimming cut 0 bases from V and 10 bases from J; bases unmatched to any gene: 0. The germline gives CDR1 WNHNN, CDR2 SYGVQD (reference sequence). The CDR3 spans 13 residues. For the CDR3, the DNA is TGCGCCAGCAGTGAGTCAGGGGGCTCACCCCTCCACTTT. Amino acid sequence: CASSESGGSPLHF.

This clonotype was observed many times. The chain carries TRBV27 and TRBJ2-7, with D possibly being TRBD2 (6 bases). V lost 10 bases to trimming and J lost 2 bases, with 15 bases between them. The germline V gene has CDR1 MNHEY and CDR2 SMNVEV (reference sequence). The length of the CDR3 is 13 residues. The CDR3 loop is CATGASATYEQYF. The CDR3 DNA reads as TGTGCCACCGGGGCTAGCGCGACCTACGAGCAGTACTTC.

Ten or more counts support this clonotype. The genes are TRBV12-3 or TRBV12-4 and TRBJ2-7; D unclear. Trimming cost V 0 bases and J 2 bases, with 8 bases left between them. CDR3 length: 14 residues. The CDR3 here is CASSLAFGTYEQYF. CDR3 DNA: TGTGCCAGCAGTTTAGCGTTCGGTACCTACGAGCAGTACTTC.

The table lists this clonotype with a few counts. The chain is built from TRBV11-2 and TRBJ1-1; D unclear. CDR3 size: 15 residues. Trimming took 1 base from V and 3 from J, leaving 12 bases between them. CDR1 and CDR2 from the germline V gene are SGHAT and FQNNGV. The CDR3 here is CASSLAGVSDTEAFF. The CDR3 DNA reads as TGTGCCAGCAGCTTAGCTGGGGTATCCGACACTGAAGCTTTCTTT.

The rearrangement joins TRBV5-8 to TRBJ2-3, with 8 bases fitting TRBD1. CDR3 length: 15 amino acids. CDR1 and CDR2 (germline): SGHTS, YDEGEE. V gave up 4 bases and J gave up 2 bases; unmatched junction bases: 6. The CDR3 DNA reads TGTGCCAGCAGCCGGACGGGACAGGTCACAGATACGCAGTATTTT. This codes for CASSRTGQVTDTQYF.

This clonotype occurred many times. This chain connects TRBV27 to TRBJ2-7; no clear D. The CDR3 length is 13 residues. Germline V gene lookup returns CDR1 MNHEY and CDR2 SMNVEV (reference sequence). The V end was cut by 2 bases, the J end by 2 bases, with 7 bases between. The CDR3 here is CASSLGPAYEQYF. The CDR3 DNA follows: TGTGCCAGCAGTTTAGGGCCCGCCTACGAGCAGTACTTC.

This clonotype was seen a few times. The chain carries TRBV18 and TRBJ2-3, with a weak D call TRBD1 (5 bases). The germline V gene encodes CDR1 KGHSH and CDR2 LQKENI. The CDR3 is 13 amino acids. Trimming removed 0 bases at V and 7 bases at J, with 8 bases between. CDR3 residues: CASSPPGENTQYF. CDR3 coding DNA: TGTGCCAGCTCACCACCAGGGGAAAATACGCAGTATTTT.

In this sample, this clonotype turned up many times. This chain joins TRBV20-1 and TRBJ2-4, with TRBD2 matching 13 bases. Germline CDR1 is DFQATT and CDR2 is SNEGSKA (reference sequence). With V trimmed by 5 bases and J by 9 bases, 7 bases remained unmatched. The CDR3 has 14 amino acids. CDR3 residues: CSAGKTSGGSIQYF. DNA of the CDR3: TGCAGTGCTGGGAAGACTAGCGGGGGGAGCATTCAGTACTTC.

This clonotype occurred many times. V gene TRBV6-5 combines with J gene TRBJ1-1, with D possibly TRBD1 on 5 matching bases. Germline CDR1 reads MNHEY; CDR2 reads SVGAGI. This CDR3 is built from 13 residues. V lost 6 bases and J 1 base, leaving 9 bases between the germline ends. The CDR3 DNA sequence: TGTGCCAGCAGCCGACAGAGGAACACTGAAGCTTTCTTT. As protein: CASSRQRNTEAFF.

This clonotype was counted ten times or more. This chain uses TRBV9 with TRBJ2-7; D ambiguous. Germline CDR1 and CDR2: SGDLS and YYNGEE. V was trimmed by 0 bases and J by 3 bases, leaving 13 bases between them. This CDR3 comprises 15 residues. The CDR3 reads CASSVGPLGNYEQYF. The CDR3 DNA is TGTGCCAGCAGCGTAGGTCCCCTGGGCAACTACGAGCAGTACTTC.

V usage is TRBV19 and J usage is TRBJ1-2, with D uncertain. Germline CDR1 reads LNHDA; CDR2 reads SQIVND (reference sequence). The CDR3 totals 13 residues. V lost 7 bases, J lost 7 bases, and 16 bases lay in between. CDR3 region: CASTTGGLTGYTF. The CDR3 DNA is TGTGCCAGTACCACGGGAGGTCTCACTGGCTACACCTTC.

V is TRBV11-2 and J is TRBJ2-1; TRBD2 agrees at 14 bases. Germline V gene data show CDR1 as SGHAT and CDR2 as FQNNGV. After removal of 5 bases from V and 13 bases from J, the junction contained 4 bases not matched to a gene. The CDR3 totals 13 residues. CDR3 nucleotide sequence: TGTGCCAGCAGCCAGGGACTAGCGGGGGCTCAGTTCTTC. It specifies CASSQGLAGAQFF.

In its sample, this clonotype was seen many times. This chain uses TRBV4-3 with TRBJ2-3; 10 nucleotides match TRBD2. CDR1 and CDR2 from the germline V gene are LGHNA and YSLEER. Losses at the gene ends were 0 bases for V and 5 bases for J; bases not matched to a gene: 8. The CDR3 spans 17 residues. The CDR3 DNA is TGCGCCAGCAGCCAAGATCCCAGCGGGGGGGCAGGAGATACGCAGTATTTT. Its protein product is CASSQDPSGGAGDTQYF.

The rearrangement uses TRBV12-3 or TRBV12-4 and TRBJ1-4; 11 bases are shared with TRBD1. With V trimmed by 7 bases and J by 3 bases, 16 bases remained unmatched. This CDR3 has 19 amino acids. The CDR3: CASISIGFGQGAANEKLFF. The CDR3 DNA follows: TGTGCCAGCATCTCTATCGGGTTCGGACAGGGGGCGGCTAATGAAAAACTGTTTTTT.

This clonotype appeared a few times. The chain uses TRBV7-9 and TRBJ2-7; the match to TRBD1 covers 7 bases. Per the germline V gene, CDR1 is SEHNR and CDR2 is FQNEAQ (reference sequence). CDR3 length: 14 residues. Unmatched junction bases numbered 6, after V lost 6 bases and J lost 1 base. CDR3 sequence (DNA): TGTGCCAGCAGACCCCCGACAGGGTCCTACGAGCAGTACTTC. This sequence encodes CASRPPTGSYEQYF.

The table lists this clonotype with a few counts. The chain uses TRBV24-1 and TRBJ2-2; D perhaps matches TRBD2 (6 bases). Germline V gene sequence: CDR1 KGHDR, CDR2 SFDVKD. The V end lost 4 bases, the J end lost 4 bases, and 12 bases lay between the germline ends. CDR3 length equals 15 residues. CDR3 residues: CATSDPAEGTGELFF. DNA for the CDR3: TGTGCCACCAGTGACCCGGCGGAGGGCACCGGGGAGCTGTTTTTT.

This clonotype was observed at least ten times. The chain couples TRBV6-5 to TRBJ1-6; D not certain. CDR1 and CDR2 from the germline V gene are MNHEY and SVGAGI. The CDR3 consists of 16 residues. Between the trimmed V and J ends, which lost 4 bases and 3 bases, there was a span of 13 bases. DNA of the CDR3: TGTGCCAGCAGTTCAGGAACCTTTATCTATAATTCACCCCTCCACTTT. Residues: CASSSGTFIYNSPLHF.

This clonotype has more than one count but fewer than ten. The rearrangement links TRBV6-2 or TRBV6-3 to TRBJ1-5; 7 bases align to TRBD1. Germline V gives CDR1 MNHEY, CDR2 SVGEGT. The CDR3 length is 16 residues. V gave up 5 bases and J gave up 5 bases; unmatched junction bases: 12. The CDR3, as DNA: TGTGCCAGCAGTCGTAACAGGGGCGAGAATCATCAGCCCCAGCATTTT. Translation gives CASSRNRGENHQPQHF.

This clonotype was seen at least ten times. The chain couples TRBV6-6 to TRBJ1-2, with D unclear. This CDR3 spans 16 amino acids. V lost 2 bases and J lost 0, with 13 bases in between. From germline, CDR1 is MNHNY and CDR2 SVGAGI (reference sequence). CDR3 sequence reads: CASSYGGAGSNYGYTF. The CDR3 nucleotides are TGTGCCAGCAGTTACGGCGGCGCCGGTTCTAACTATGGCTACACCTTC.

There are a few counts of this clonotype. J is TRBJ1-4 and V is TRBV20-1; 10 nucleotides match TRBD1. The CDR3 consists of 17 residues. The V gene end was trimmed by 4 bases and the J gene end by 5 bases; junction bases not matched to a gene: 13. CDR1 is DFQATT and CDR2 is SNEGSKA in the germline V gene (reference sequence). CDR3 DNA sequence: TGCAGTGCTATAACCCCCGGGACAGGGGTTCCGAATGAAAAACTGTTTTTT. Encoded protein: CSAITPGTGVPNEKLFF.

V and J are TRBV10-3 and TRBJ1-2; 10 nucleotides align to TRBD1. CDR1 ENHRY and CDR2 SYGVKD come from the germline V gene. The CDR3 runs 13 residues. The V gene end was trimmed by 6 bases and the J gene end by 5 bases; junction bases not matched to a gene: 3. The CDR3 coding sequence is TGTGCCATCAGGACAGGGGGCGGATATGGCTACACCTTC. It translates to CAIRTGGGYGYTF.